This T cell receptor (beta chain) was documented in a study of cytomegalovirus exposure and HLA in healthy donors. This CDR3 contains 12 residues. V dropped 6 bases and J dropped 7; count of bases not matched to a gene: 4. Germline CDR1 reads MNHEY; CDR2 reads SMNVEV (reference sequence). The study ran its PCR with 60 Vbeta and 13 Jbeta primers. The assay was immunoSEQ multiplex PCR, and TCRdb's table has in-frame clones only and misses some. This table has just under 95,000 clones, over 70% appearing once. Study results and caveats: A later analysis linked 15,000 to 20,000 TCR beta sequences to HLA alleles at 0.05 false discovery rate. The study designated over 150 TCR beta chains cytomegalovirus-associated.

About this clone: The antigen remains undetermined.

Every donor was a healthy person donating bone marrow. This clonotype was sampled from a girl under 10 years old in good health and CMV-seropositive. This sequence joins TRBV27 and TRBJ1-2; TRBD1 matches 8 bases. The sample comprised PBMCs. The CDR3 DNA reads as TGTGCCAGCAGACTTCAGGGGGCTGGCTACACCTTC. Residues: CASRLQGAGYTF.